This TCR beta chain stems from a study of regulatory and conventional T cells in RAG deficiency (dated by TCRdb to about 2017). Concerning the study at large: High-throughput TCR beta sequencing was used to compare the diversity and composition of the Treg, conventional CD4+ and CD8+ T cell repertoires of RAG-deficient patients with those of healthy controls. Findings and caveats that apply to the study as a whole: For some subjects, some T-cell subset analyses were not performed. Compared with control T-cell subpopulations, the RAG-deficient patients had markedly lower Shannon entropy and higher Simpson indices. Shorter CDR3 lengths were found in all patient T-cell subsets, and >85% Treg-Tconv repertoire overlap at nucleotide and amino acid level was observed in Omenn syndrome patients. Compared with controls, Omenn syndrome and CID/AS patients had approximately 97-fold fewer unique TCR beta sequences in Treg cells, but only approximately 10-fold fewer in the other subsets. In Omenn syndrome patients, sorted CD25-high CD127-low cells may represent peripherally activated cells rather than bona fide Treg cells.

The library was prepared using the immunoSEQ multiplex PCR assay. Rearranged TCR beta chain products were amplified from the genomic DNA of sorted T-cell subsets and were then sequenced. Concerning the study's data processing: Repertoire diversity of productive TCR beta rearrangements was quantified using Shannon entropy and Simpson indices. Clonal expansion was assessed using the summed frequency of the 100 most abundant productive TCR beta clonotypes among total reads. The TRB repertoires were evaluated with a self-reactivity index based on amino acid usage at CDR3beta positions 6 and 7. Two-way ANOVA was used for repertoire analyses, while Student t or Mann-Whitney tests were used for flow cytometric analyses. In TCRdb, the immuneACCESS table is reduced to in-frame sequences with V and J assigned. These tables do not hold every clone; where another copy was compared, an unresolved V gene accounts for under half, and the others remain unexplained. The V and J calls and the clone size are those of that table, but D and trimming were determined from the DNA. Within this sample are some 19,000 clones, with roughly 89% of them counted one time only. Of the sample, around 1.4% is held by the ten largest clones.

Before genomic DNA extraction, regulatory T cells were isolated from blood as CD4+CD25-high CD127-low cells. Several healthy control donors served as the comparison group for repertoire analyses. Regarding this clone: Its antigen specificity is not known. No clone much larger than this one lies a single base away; base qualities are absent.

These data were also reused for a study on regulatory T cells. From that second study: In the multiplex PCR, 52 forward TRBV primers and 13 reverse TRBJ primers were used, and assay-based and computational corrections were applied for amplification bias. Restricted unique TRB V-J pairs and skewed V and J gene usage were observed in patient repertoires, most markedly in regulatory T cells. T-cell receptor beta repertoires of sorted regulatory, conventional CD4+ and CD8+ T cells were compared between CD3G-deficient patients and healthy controls. Ficoll density separation was used to isolate peripheral blood mononuclear cells. Rearranged TRB loci were amplified from genomic DNA by multiplex PCR within the immunoSEQ assay. An Illumina HiSeq platform was used to sequence the TRB amplicons. Custom algorithms error-filtered the raw sequences and aligned them to reference gene sequences, after which the immunoSEQ online tools were used for analysis. Frequencies of productive and nonproductive TRB rearrangements were evaluated among both unique and total sequences. Prism software was used to run t tests, Mann-Whitney tests or two-way ANOVA for comparisons between groups.

Source material: Tregs sorted from blood. The sequence was collected from a human donor in good health.

The base sequence is TGTGCCAGCAGTTACGACGAGCAGTACTTC. Protein translation: CASSYDEQYF. In this chain, TRBV6-5 is recombined with TRBJ2-7, with the D gene not clear enough to name. Deletion took 2 bases off V and 5 bases off J, with a span of 1 base between the germline ends. The germline V gene supplies CDR1 MNHEY and CDR2 SVGAGI. Including the terminal cysteine and phenylalanine, the CDR3 comprises 10 residues. Here the CDR3 DNA is all that survives: 30 bases in frame from base 1.